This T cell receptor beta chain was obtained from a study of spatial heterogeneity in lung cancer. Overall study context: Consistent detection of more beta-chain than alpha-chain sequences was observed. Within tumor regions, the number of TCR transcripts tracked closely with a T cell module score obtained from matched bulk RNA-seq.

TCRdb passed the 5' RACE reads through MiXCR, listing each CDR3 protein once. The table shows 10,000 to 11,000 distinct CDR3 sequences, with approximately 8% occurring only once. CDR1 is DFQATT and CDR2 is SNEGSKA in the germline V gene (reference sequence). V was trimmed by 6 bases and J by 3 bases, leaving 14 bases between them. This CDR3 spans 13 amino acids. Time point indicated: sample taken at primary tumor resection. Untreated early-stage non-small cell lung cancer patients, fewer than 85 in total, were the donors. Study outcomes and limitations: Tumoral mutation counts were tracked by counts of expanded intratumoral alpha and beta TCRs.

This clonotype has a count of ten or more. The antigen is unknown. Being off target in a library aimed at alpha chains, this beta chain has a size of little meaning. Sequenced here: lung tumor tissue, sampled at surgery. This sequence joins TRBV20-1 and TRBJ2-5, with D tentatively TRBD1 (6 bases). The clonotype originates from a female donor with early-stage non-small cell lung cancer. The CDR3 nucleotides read TGCAGTGCCCTGGACAGCCGGGAAGAGACCCAGTACTTC. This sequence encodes CSALDSREETQYF.